Each of the 20 T cell receptor beta chains below was sequenced from the same sample in a study of CD4 and CD8 cells across lung adenocarcinoma regions. TCRdb called the PCR reads again in MiXCR, with one record for every CDR3 protein. The sample includes roughly 3,900 distinct CDR3 sequences, around 61% of them seen just once. The sample taken for sequencing was CD4+ T cells from the center of a lung tumor. The receptor source for this set is a male donor with lung adenocarcinoma. The CD4 and CD8 labels of this study may be unreliable.

This clonotype was counted between two and nine times. The chain joins TRBV6-1 to TRBJ2-5; 9 bases are shared with TRBD1. Germline CDR1 reads MNHNS; CDR2 reads SASEGT. This CDR3 comprises 16 residues. J was trimmed by 5 bases and V by 5 bases; bases with no gene match: 12. In nucleotides, the CDR3 is TGTGCCAGCAGTACGGGACAGGGCTCATGGGTCGAGACCCAGTACTTC. Translated, it gives CASSTGQGSWVETQYF.

The V call is TRBV11-1, the J call TRBJ2-1, with 9 bases fitting TRBD1. With the DNA end fitting TRBJ2-7 better, the J assignment may be wrong. Germline V gene data show CDR1 as SGHAT and CDR2 as FQDESV (reference sequence). The CDR3 is 17 residues long. The CDR3 loop is CASSLAITGGAYNEQYF. The CDR3 DNA is TGTGCCAGCAGCTTAGCCATTACAGGGGGCGCTTACAATGAGCAGTACTTC.

The rearrangement joins TRBV7-3 to TRBJ1-1, with 7 positions matching TRBD1. V shed 4 bases and J 5 bases; nucleotides not matched to a gene: 7. From germline, CDR1 is SGHTA and CDR2 FQGTGA. This CDR3 has 14 amino acids. The CDR3: CASSSSGGGTEAFF. CDR3 DNA: TGTGCCAGCAGCTCCTCAGGGGGGGGGACTGAAGCTTTCTTT.

The chain is built from TRBV10-2 and TRBJ1-1; D is ambiguous. The V end was cut by 6 bases, the J end by 5 bases, with 16 bases between. This CDR3 has 14 residues. Germline CDR1 is WSHSY and CDR2 is SAAADI. CDR3 DNA: TGCGCCAGCAGGGGAATATGGGAAGGGACTGAAGCTTTCTTT. Translation gives CASRGIWEGTEAFF.

This clonotype was picked up one time. This rearrangement joins TRBV6-1 to TRBJ2-1; 7 nucleotides line up with TRBD2. The germline gives CDR1 MNHNS, CDR2 SASEGT. Trimming removed 6 bases from V and 9 bases from J; junction bases left unmatched: 14. The length of the CDR3 is 15 residues. The DNA for the CDR3 is TGTGCCAGCAGGATGACTAGGGGAGGGGATAGTGAGCAGTTCTTC. Translation gives CASRMTRGGDSEQFF.

This clonotype showed up just a few times. This chain joins TRBV7-9 and TRBJ2-7; no reliable D call. The CDR3 covers 14 residues. Between the trimmed V and J ends, which lost 4 bases and 1 base, there was a span of 11 bases. Germline V CDR1 and CDR2: SEHNR, FQNEAQ (reference sequence). The CDR3 DNA reads TGTGCCAGCAGCTCACTGACGGAATCCTACGAGCAGTACTTC. Protein: CASSSLTESYEQYF.

By its share, this clonotype is medium-sized. The CDR3 protein is CASSSAETDDRETQYF. The CDR3, as DNA: TGTGCCAGCAGCTCAGCCGAGACAGACGACAGAGAGACCCAGTACTTC. V is TRBV11-1 and J is TRBJ2-5, with a tentative D call TRBD1 (5 bases). Trimming took off 4 bases at V and 4 bases at J, with 19 bases between the two ends. From germline, CDR1 is SGHAT and CDR2 FQDESV (reference sequence). The CDR3 totals 16 residues. Using reference TRBV11-1 and TRBJ2-5 for the parts outside the CDR3, the full variable domain is EAEVAQSPRYKITEKSQAVAFWCDPISGHATLYWYRQILGQGPELLVQFQDESVVDDSQLPKDRFSAERLKGVDSTLKIQPAELGDSAMYLCASSSAETDDRETQYFGPGTRLLVL.

This clonotype has just a few counts. The gene calls are TRBV4-2 and TRBJ1-1; 7 bases are a match to TRBD1. This CDR3 comprises 16 residues. V dropped 0 bases and J dropped 2; count of bases not matched to a gene: 6. Germline assignment: CDR1 LGHNA and CDR2 YNFKEQ. The chain's CDR3 is CASSQEDGTANTEAFF. In DNA, the CDR3 is TGTGCCAGCAGCCAAGAAGACGGGACAGCCAACACTGAAGCTTTCTTT.

The genes are TRBV7-2 and TRBJ2-2, with D possibly being TRBD1 or TRBD2 (7 bases each). This CDR3 has 15 residues. Germline values: CDR1 SGHTA, CDR2 FQGNSA. V lost 5 bases and J 4 bases, leaving 14 bases between the germline ends. CDR3 in DNA: TGTGCCAGCAGCCTCCAGGGGGGGCGCACCGGGGAGCTGTTTTTT. It translates to CASSLQGGRTGELFF.

This chain links TRBV6-1 with TRBJ2-1; TRBD2 is a possible D gene (6 bases). The CDR3 loop spans 13 amino acids. V gave up 7 bases and J gave up 13 bases, with 20 bases separating them. Per the germline V gene, CDR1 is MNHNS and CDR2 is SASEGT. CDR3: CASIHRGAETQFF. CDR3 in DNA: TGTGCCAGCATCCACCGCGGGGCGGAGACCCAGTTCTTC.

Judged by abundance, this clonotype is medium-sized (0.01 to 0.1%). This chain joins TRBV6-5 and TRBJ2-2; D gene uncertain. The V gene lost 1 base and the J gene lost 4 bases, with 13 bases spanning the gap. This CDR3 spans 16 amino acids. CDR1 is MNHEY and CDR2 is SVGAGI in the germline V gene. CDR3 amino acids: CASSYYRLPGTGELFF. Here the CDR3 DNA reads TGTGCCAGCAGTTACTACCGGCTGCCGGGCACCGGGGAGCTGTTTTTT.

The V gene is TRBV12-3 or TRBV12-4, the J gene TRBJ2-2; D not certain. The CDR3 sequence is 15 residues long. V was pared by 6 bases and J by 2 bases, with 13 bases between. CDR3 DNA sequence: TGTGCCAGCAGAAAGGCGGCGGTTAACACCGGGGAGCTGTTTTTT. It translates to CASRKAAVNTGELFF.

The table lists this clonotype with a few counts. The chain combines TRBV7-8 with TRBJ2-7; 8 nucleotides line up with TRBD2. The J call may be wrong; the DNA end is better matched by TRBJ2-5. Germline assignment: CDR1 SGHVS and CDR2 FQNEAQ. This CDR3 spans 17 amino acids. CDR3 region: CASSLGVTSGRGETQYF. DNA for the CDR3: TGTGCCAGCAGCTTAGGCGTAACCAGCGGGAGAGGAGAGACCCAGTACTTC.

This chain links TRBV6-1 with TRBJ2-1; possibly TRBD1 or TRBD2 for D (5 bases each). TRBJ2-7 explains the end of the DNA better; the J call may be wrong. The CDR3 is 15 residues long. Germline values: CDR1 MNHNS, CDR2 SASEGT. This CDR3 is CASSEAGTASYEQYF. DNA for the CDR3: TGTGCCAGCAGTGAGGCTGGGACCGCATCCTACGAGCAGTACTTC.

The V and J genes are TRBV6-1 and TRBJ2-3, with D unresolved. CDR1 MNHNS and CDR2 SASEGT come from the germline V gene. Trimming shortened V by 2 bases and J by 3 bases, and 9 bases separated the two germline ends. There are 14 residues in the CDR3. This CDR3 reads CASSETDSTDTQYF. The CDR3 DNA sequence: TGTGCCAGCAGTGAAACGGATAGTACAGATACGCAGTATTTT.

This chain joins TRBV12-3 or TRBV12-4 and TRBJ2-1, with 14 bases lining up with TRBD2. CDR3 length: 16 residues. V lost 6 bases and J lost 5; bases outside the gene matches: 6. CDR3 sequence: CASSRLAGGPHNEQFF. The CDR3 region has the DNA TGTGCCAGCAGCCGACTAGCGGGAGGGCCACACAATGAGCAGTTCTTC.

A word on this clonotype: Its ends do not fully match the called genes, so a read error is possible. V and J are TRBV27 and TRBJ2-3; D not resolved. The CDR3 runs to 14 residues. The V gene's germline CDR1 is MNHEY and CDR2 SMNVEV (reference sequence). The CDR3 nucleotides read TGTGCCAGCAGTCTGGGGTCTTACACAGAGACGCAGTATTTC. Translated: CASSLGSYTETQYF.

This clonotype has a single count. The V gene is TRBV6-1, the J gene TRBJ2-3; 7 positions agree with TRBD1. The germline CDR1 and CDR2 sequences are MNHNS and SASEGT. CDR3 size: 15 residues. J lost 4 bases, V lost 4 bases, and 8 bases had no gene match. This CDR3 reads CASSGHRGSADTQYF. CDR3 DNA sequence: TGTGCCAGCAGTGGGCACAGGGGTAGCGCAGATACGCAGTATTTT.

The chain has TRBV7-8 and TRBJ2-2; the D gene is possibly TRBD2 (6 bases). The CDR3 spans 17 residues. Trimming took off 4 bases at V and 0 bases at J, with 15 bases between the two ends. Germline values: CDR1 SGHVS, CDR2 FQNEAQ. CDR3 in amino acids: CASSSLLAATNTGELFF. For the CDR3, the DNA is TGTGCCAGCAGCTCTTTACTAGCAGCTACGAACACCGGGGAGCTGTTTTTT.

Only one count was recorded for this clonotype. This chain links TRBV6-1 with TRBJ2-5, with 11 bases identical to TRBD1. The J call may be mistaken, given a closer DNA end match to TRBJ2-7. Germline CDR1 and CDR2: MNHNS and SASEGT. This CDR3 comprises 16 residues. CDR3 loop: CASSALRPGQGGEQYF. CDR3 nucleotide sequence: TGTGCCAGCAGCGCCCTCCGACCGGGACAGGGGGGCGAGCAGTACTTC.